This T cell receptor (beta chain) was recovered during a study of lymphopenia after photon versus proton radiotherapy. Study-wide findings and caveats: After lymphocyte nadir, photon-treated repertoires showed oligoclonal expansion, especially CD8+ Temra. Better survival with proton therapy was suggested as possible, not demonstrated. Post-nadir TCR diversity decline inversely tracked overall survival among those who died.

A note on this clone: The antigen remains unidentified.

The V and J ends lost 1 base and 5 bases respectively, with 3 bases between them. This CDR3 has 10 residues. Germline V gene sequence: CDR1 DFQATT, CDR2 SNEGSKA (reference sequence). Produced via immunoSEQ multiplex PCR; TCRdb's table is partial and in-frame only. The table has roughly 76,000 clones, about 90% seen once. This receptor was identified in a woman in her 40s with cholangiocarcinoma. The rearrangement links TRBV20-1 to TRBJ2-7; no firm D call. Sequenced here: peripheral blood, sampled from a patient treated with photon-based radiotherapy. CDR3 sequence: CSARADEQYF. CDR3 coding DNA: TGCAGTGCTAGAGCGGACGAGCAGTACTTC.